This T cell receptor (beta chain) was documented in a study of blood T cell repertoires in COVID-19. Overall study context: Acute-phase and convalescent COVID-19 samples originated in the United States, Italy and Spain. PBMCs, B-cell-depleted T cells, or T cells provided the cDNA or gDNA that made up the material.

Source study methods: Amplification from reference gene primers served as the basis for estimated nucleated cell counts. Profiling relied on immunoSEQ multiplex PCR, and the TCRdb table lists in-frame clones only, not all of them. That table is the source of V, J and clone size, and D and trimming were worked out from the DNA. The table lists some 44,000 clones, approximately 90% of them singletons. V was clipped by 2 bases and J by 1 base, with 8 bases between them. The CDR3 sequence is 14 residues long. Per the germline V gene, CDR1 is MNHEY and CDR2 is SVGAGI. This rearrangement joins TRBV6-5 to TRBJ1-1, with a tentative D call TRBD1 (6 bases). This sequence was found in a human donor in a cohort sampled during active COVID-19. The source material was peripheral blood. This CDR3 reads CASSYLQGNTEAFF. CDR3 DNA: TGTGCCAGCAGTTACCTACAGGGGAACACTGAAGCTTTCTTT.